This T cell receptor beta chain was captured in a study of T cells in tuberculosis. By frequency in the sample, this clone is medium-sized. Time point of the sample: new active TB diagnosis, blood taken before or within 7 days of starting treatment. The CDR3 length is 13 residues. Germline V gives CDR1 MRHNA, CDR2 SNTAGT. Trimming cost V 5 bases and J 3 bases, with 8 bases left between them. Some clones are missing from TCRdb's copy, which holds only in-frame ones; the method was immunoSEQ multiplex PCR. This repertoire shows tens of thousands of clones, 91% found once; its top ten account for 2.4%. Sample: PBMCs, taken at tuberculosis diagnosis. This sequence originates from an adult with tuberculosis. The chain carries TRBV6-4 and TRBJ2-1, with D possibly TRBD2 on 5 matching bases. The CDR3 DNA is TGTGCCAGCAGTTCGGACTTCTACAATGAGCAGTTCTTC. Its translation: CASSSDFYNEQFF.